This T cell receptor (beta chain) was documented in a study of breast tumors, draining lymph nodes, adjacent tissues. The CDR3 covers 13 residues. The V gene's germline CDR1 is LNHDA and CDR2 SQIVND (reference sequence). Trimming removed 4 bases at V and 7 bases at J, with 8 bases between. Axillary draining lymph nodes of breast cancer patients supplied the node samples. One entry per CDR3 protein results from TCRdb running MiXCR on the multiplex PCR reads. This table holds 150,000 to 200,000 distinct CDR3 sequences, about 30% found once. This clonotype was found many times. V and J are TRBV19 and TRBJ1-6, with D perhaps TRBD1 (6 bases). The origin of this receptor is a female donor with breast cancer. Some clones in this sample may be carry-over from other donors' samples. Sequencing was performed on axillary lymph node tissue. For the CDR3, the DNA is TGTGCCAGTAGTACAGGGGAGAATTCACCCCTCCACTTT. Protein: CASSTGENSPLHF.